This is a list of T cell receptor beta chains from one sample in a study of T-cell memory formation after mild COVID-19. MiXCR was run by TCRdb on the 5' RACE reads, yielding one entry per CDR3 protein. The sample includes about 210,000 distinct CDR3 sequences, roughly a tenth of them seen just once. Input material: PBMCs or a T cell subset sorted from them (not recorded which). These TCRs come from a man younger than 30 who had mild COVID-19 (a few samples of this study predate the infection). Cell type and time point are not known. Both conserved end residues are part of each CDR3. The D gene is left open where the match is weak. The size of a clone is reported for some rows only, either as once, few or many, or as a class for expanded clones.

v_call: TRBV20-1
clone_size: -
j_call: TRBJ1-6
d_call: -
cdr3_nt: TGCAGTGCTAGAGATCCAGGGATCCCCAATTCACCCCTCCACTTT
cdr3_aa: CSARDPGIPNSPLHF

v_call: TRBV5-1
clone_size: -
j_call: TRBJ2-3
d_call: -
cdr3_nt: TGCGCCAGCAGGGCTAGCTCACGGGCGCAGTATTTT
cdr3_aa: CASRASSRAQYF

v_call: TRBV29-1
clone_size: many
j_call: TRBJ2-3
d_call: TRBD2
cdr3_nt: TGCAGCGCGGGGGGAGGTGCAGATACGCAGTATTTT
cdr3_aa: CSAGGGADTQYF

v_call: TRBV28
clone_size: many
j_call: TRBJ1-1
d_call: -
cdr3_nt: TGTGCCAGCAGTTTAGGAGGGGTGAGAACTGAAGCTTTCTTT
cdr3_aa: CASSLGGVRTEAFF

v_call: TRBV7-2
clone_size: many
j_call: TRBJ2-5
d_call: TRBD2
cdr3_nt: TGTGCCAGCAGCTCCCCGGGGGGGGCCCAGTACTTC
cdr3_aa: CASSSPGGAQYF

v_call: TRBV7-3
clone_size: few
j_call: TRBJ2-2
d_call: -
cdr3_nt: TGTGCCAGCAGCTTATCAGGGTCCGGGGAGCTGTTTTTT
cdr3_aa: CASSLSGSGELFF

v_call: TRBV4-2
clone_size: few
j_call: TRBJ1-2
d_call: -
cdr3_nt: TGTGCCAGCAGCCTTACCTCAGCCGCGTGGGGCTACACCTTC
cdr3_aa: CASSLTSAAWGYTF

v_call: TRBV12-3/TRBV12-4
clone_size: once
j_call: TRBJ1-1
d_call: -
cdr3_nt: TGTGCCAGCAGTGTCAGGTTTGACACTGAAGCTTTCTTT
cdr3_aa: CASSVRFDTEAFF

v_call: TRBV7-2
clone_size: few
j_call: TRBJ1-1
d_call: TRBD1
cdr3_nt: TGTGCCAGCAGTTTGACAGGGTTGAACACTGAAGCTTTCTTT
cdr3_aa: CASSLTGLNTEAFF

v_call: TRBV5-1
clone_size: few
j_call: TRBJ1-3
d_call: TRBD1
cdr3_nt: TGCGCCAGCAGCTTGACAGGGGGCAGATCTGGAAACACCATATATTTT
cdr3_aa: CASSLTGGRSGNTIYF

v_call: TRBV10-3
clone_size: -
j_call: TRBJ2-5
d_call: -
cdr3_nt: TGTGCCATCACCCCAGGCGTTCAAGAGACCCAGTACTTC
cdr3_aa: CAITPGVQETQYF

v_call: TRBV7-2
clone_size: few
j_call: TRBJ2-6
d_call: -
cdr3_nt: TGTGCCAGCAGCTCCTACTCTGGGGCCAACGTCCTGACTTTC
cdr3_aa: CASSSYSGANVLTF

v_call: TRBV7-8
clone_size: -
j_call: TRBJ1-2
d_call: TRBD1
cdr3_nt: TGTGCCAGCAGCTTAGGAGGACAGGGTTATGGCTACACCTTC
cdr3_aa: CASSLGGQGYGYTF

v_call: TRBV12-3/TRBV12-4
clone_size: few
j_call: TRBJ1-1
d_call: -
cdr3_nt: TGTGCCAGCAATCCACAGGGTATTAGCACTGAAGCTTTCTTT
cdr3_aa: CASNPQGISTEAFF

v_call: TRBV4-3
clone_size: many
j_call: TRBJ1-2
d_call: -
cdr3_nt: TGCGCCAGCAGCCAAGACGGCAGGGAGGGGTATGGCTACACCTTC
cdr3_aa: CASSQDGREGYGYTF

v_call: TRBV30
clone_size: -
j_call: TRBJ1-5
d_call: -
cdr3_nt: TGTGCCTGGAGCTCGGGACAAAGCGATCAGCCCCAGCATTTT
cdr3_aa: CAWSSGQSDQPQHF

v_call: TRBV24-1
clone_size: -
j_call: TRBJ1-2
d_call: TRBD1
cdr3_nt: TGTGCCACCAGTGAGACCGGGACAGGAAATGGCTACACCTTC
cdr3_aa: CATSETGTGNGYTF

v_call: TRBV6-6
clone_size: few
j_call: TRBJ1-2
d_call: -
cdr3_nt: TGTGCCAGCACCCCAGAGAACTATGGCTACACCTTC
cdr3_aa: CASTPENYGYTF

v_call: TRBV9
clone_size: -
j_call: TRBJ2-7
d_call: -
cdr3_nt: TGTGCCAGCCAGAGGGGGAGGACGCAGATATACGAGCAGTACTTC
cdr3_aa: CASQRGRTQIYEQYF

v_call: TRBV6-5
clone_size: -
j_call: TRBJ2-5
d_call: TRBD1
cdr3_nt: TGTGCCAGCAAAGGTCGACAGGGCCAAGAGACCCAGTACTTC
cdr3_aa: CASKGRQGQETQYF

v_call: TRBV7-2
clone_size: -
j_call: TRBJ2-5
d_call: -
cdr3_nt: TGTGCCAGCAATCGGGGTAAAGAACAAGAGACCCAGTACTTC
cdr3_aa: CASNRGKEQETQYF

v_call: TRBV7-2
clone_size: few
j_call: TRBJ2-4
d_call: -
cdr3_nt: TGTGCCAGCAGCTTAGATTCAGGGACAAACATTCAGTACTTC
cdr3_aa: CASSLDSGTNIQYF

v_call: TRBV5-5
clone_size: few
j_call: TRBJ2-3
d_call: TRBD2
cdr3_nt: TGTGCCAGCAGCACGACTAGCGGGGCTGGAGATACGCAGTATTTT
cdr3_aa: CASSTTSGAGDTQYF

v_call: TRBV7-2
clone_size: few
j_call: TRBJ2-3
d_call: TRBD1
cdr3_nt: TGTGCCAGCAGCTTGCAGGGGGTCCCAGATACGCAGTATTTT
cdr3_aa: CASSLQGVPDTQYF

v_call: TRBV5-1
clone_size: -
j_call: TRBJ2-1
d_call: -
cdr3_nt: TGCGCCAGCAGCTTGGATGAGGGGACACCAGGTGAGCAGTTCTTC
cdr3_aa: CASSLDEGTPGEQFF

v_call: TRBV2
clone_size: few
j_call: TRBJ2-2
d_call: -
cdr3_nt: TGTGCCAGCAGGGGTGTAAACACCGGGGAGCTGTTTTTT
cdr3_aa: CASRGVNTGELFF

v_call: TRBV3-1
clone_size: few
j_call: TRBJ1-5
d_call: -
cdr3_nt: TGTGCCAGCAGTCCGGGACTCAATCAGCCCCAGCATTTT
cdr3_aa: CASSPGLNQPQHF

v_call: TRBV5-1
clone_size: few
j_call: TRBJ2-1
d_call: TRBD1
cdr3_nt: TGCGCCAGCAGCCTAACCCCTTGGACAGGCGACAATGAGCAGTTCTTC
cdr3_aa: CASSLTPWTGDNEQFF

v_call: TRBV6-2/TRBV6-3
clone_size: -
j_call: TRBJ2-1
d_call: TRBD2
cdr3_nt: TGTGCCACTATCCTAGCGGGGGGGTTCGATGAGCAGTTCTTC
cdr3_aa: CATILAGGFDEQFF

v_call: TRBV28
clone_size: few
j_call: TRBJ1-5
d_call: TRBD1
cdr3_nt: TGTGCCAGCAGTTCCCTCCGACAGGGTAGCAATCAGCCCCAGCATTTT
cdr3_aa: CASSSLRQGSNQPQHF

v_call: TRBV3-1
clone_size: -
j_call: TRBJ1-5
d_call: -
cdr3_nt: TGTGCCAGCAGCGACTATAGCAATCAGCCCCAGCATTTT
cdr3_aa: CASSDYSNQPQHF

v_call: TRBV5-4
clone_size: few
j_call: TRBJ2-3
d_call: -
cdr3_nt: TGTGCCAGCAGCTATGAGGATACGCAGTATTTT
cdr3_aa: CASSYEDTQYF

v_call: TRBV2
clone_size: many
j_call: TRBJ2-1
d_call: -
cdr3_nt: TGTGCCAGCTCCCGGGGCGGGGCTTACAATGAGCAGTTCTTC
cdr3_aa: CASSRGGAYNEQFF

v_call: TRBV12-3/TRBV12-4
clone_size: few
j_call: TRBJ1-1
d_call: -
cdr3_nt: TGTGCCAGCAGTTTATACGGGGTAGGGGAAGCTTTCTTT
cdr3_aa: CASSLYGVGEAFF